A single sample is the source of the 9 T cell receptor beta chains below, sequenced in a study of response to subunit inactivated influenza vaccine. TCRdb fed the RT-PCR reads into MiXCR, producing one record per CDR3 protein. Of roughly 790,000 distinct CDR3 sequences in the sample, 21% were seen once. Here the sequenced sample was PBMCs from blood, taken more than 4 days after vaccination. These receptors came from a man aged 50 to 60 who received an inactivated influenza vaccine.

This clonotype showed up just a few times. The chain couples TRBV20-1 to TRBJ2-2; TRBD1 aligns across 10 bases. Germline lookup yields CDR1 DFQATT and CDR2 SNEGSKA (reference sequence). With 2 bases clipped from V and 1 base from J, the junction kept 13 bases outside the gene matches. This CDR3 has 19 residues. Here the CDR3 reads CSARLQTGTGDLNTGELFF. For the CDR3, the DNA is TGCAGTGCTAGACTTCAAACCGGGACAGGGGACCTGAACACCGGGGAGCTGTTTTTT.

This chain links TRBV7-2 with TRBJ2-5, with no clear D. The ends were cut back, 1 base at V and 1 base at J, with 7 bases in the middle. This CDR3 region has 14 residues. CDR1 and CDR2 from the germline V gene are SGHTA and FQGNSA. CDR3 nucleotide sequence: TGTGCCAGCAGCTTAGATTTTATCCAAGAGACCCAGTACTTC. It specifies CASSLDFIQETQYF.

This chain links TRBV5-6 with TRBJ2-1; a weak D match, TRBD1 (6 bases). Germline CDR1 is SGHDT and CDR2 is YYEEEE. V was shortened by 1 base and J by 0 bases, with 11 bases between the two germline ends. This CDR3 is 16 amino acids long. CDR3 sequence (DNA): TGTGCCAGCAGCTTGACCTACAGGGTCTCCTACAATGAGCAGTTCTTC. It translates to CASSLTYRVSYNEQFF.

This clonotype was seen only a few times. V usage is TRBV7-2 and J usage is TRBJ2-1, with no clear D. CDR1 and CDR2 (germline): SGHTA, FQGNSA. V lost 6 bases, J lost 3 bases, and 6 bases lay in between. The CDR3 sequence is 12 residues long. DNA of the CDR3: TGTGCCAGCAGTGTGATCTACAATGAGCAGTTCTTC. This gives the protein CASSVIYNEQFF.

This clonotype showed up many times. This chain connects TRBV12-3 or TRBV12-4 to TRBJ2-2; D is uncertain. V was clipped by 5 bases and J by 6 bases, with 16 bases between them. The length of the CDR3 is 15 residues. CDR3 region: CASSRLIVAAGELFF. CDR3 nucleotides: TGTGCCAGCAGTCGGCTTATAGTGGCAGCCGGGGAGCTGTTTTTT.

The table lists this clonotype with a count of one. V and J are TRBV11-2 and TRBJ2-5; TRBD2 aligns across 8 bases. Trimming at V came to 5 bases and at J to 1 base, leaving 6 bases not matched to a gene. The CDR3 consists of 15 residues. CDR1 and CDR2 (germline): SGHAT, FQNNGV. The CDR3 region has the DNA TGTGCCAGCAGCCCGGGGGGGGGTCCCCAAGAGACCCAGTACTTC. Its translation is CASSPGGGPQETQYF. The whole variable domain, remainder taken from reference TRBV11-2 and TRBJ2-5, is EAGVAQSPRYKIIEKRQSVAFWCNPISGHATLYWYQQILGQGPKLLIQFQNNGVVDDSQLPKDRFSAERLKGVDSTLKIQPAKLEDSAVYLCASSPGGGPQETQYFGPGTRLLVL.

This clonotype appeared a few times. The chain combines TRBV7-9 with TRBJ1-5; TRBD1 aligns across 8 bases. Looked up from germline, CDR1 is SEHNR and CDR2 is FQNEAQ (reference sequence). The ends lost 5 bases at V and 0 bases at J; junction bases unmatched: 21. The CDR3 covers 21 residues. CDR3 sequence: CASSREHYGQGRGLSNQPQHF. For the CDR3, the DNA is TGTGCCAGCAGCCGTGAACACTATGGACAAGGCAGGGGGCTTAGCAATCAGCCCCAGCATTTT.

This clonotype has at least ten counts. The chain joins TRBV12-3 or TRBV12-4 to TRBJ1-5; D uncertain. V gave up 0 bases and J gave up 4 bases, with 10 bases separating them. The length of the CDR3 is 15 residues. This CDR3 reads CASSLAGVINQPQHF. The CDR3 nucleotides are TGTGCCAGCAGTTTAGCGGGAGTCATTAATCAGCCCCAGCATTTT.

The chain recombines TRBV27 with TRBJ2-7, with 7 positions matching TRBD1. The length of the CDR3 is 17 residues. Unmatched junction bases numbered 17, after V lost 8 bases and J lost 1 base. Germline V CDR1 and CDR2: MNHEY, SMNVEV (reference sequence). The CDR3 bases are TGTGCCAGCGGAACCGGGACAGCTCCCTCTCCTTCCTACGAGCAGTACTTC. Protein: CASGTGTAPSPSYEQYF.